A single sample is the source of the 17 T cell receptor beta chains below, sequenced in a study of vaccination and CD4 T cells after COVID-19. Described treatment: roughly ten-day PBMC culture with coronavirus spike peptide pools or control peptides (ViraFEST assay). These receptors' targets are unknown. Scientists ran DNA taken from cultured CD4+ T cells through the Oncomine TCR Beta short-read assay for sequencing. MiXCR, applied by TCRdb to the PCR reads, yields one record per CDR3 protein. The sample lists some 11,000 distinct CDR3 sequences, about 30% seen once, with 20% to 25% in the top ten. Sequencing was performed on cultured CD4+ T cells from blood. The receptors stem from a human donor with COVID-19.

The genes are TRBV6-5 and TRBJ1-4, with D perhaps matching TRBD1 (6 bases). Trimming stripped 6 bases from V and 5 bases from J, with 13 bases between. Looked up from germline, CDR1 is MNHEY and CDR2 is SVGAGI. This CDR3 is built from 14 residues. In DNA, the CDR3 is TGTGCCAGCAGCTACATTGGGGGCAATGAAAAACTGTTTTTT. Its translation is CASSYIGGNEKLFF.

By share, this clonotype counts as medium-sized. V gene TRBV6-1 combines with J gene TRBJ1-2; the D gene is possibly TRBD1 (5 bases). V lost 4 bases and J lost 1, with 7 bases in between. Per germline, CDR1 MNHNS and CDR2 SASEGT. The CDR3 totals 13 residues. In DNA form, the CDR3 reads TGTGCCAGCAGTGCACAGGTTAACTATGGCTACACCTTC. It translates to CASSAQVNYGYTF.

The rearrangement uses TRBV6-5 and TRBJ2-7; D gene uncertain. This CDR3 spans 18 amino acids. Trimming took off 2 bases at V and 0 bases at J, with 20 bases between the two ends. Germline-derived CDR1 and CDR2 are MNHEY and SVGAGI. For the CDR3, the DNA is TGTGCCAGCAGTTACCCAATCGGTATCTACCGAGACTCCTACGAGCAGTACTTC. As protein: CASSYPIGIYRDSYEQYF.

V is TRBV5-1 and J is TRBJ1-2; 8 positions match TRBD1. This CDR3 contains 13 residues. Germline V gene lookup returns CDR1 SGHRS and CDR2 YFSETQ. V was clipped by 2 bases and J by 4 bases; unmatched bases: 1. CDR3 residues: CASSFGQGYGYTF. The CDR3 DNA reads TGCGCCAGCAGCTTTGGACAGGGCTATGGCTACACCTTC.

This clonotype was counted between two and nine times. The gene calls are TRBV15 and TRBJ1-3; D is perhaps TRBD1 (6 bases). Germline V gene sequence: CDR1 LNHNV, CDR2 YYDKDF (reference sequence). The CDR3 is 16 residues long. The germline V and J ends were trimmed by 5 bases and 10 bases, with 24 bases remaining between them. The CDR3 nucleotides read TGTGCCACCAGCGGGGATAACAGGGTTTCGCGGAGAACCATATATTTT. The encoded protein is CATSGDNRVSRRTIYF. Based on the CDR3 plus reference TRBV15 and TRBJ1-3, the full variable domain is DAMVIQNPRYQVTQFGKPVTLSCSQTLNHNVMYWYQQKSSQAPKLLFHYYDKDFNNEADTPDNFQSRRPNTSFCFLDIRSPGLGDTAMYLCATSGDNRVSRRTIYFGEGSWLTVV.

This clonotype was observed a handful of times. This rearrangement joins TRBV10-3 to TRBJ2-7; D may be TRBD1 (5 bases). The V gene lost 5 bases and the J gene lost 3 bases, with 11 bases spanning the gap. Per germline, CDR1 ENHRY and CDR2 SYGVKD. The CDR3 totals 13 residues. The CDR3 here is CAISRQPDYEQYF. The CDR3 nucleotides read TGTGCCATCAGTAGACAGCCAGACTACGAGCAGTACTTC.

This clonotype was seen a few times. This chain joins TRBV20-1 and TRBJ1-1; no reliable D call. The CDR3 extends over 12 amino acids. Germline lookup yields CDR1 DFQATT and CDR2 SNEGSKA (reference sequence). V was cut by 3 bases and J by 6 bases, with 11 bases left in between. CDR3 DNA: TGCAGTGCTAGCTCCGTTTTCGCTGAAGCTTTCTTT. Translating gives CSASSVFAEAFF.

The chain is built from TRBV15 and TRBJ1-2; no firm D call. V gave up 0 bases and J gave up 1 base, with 6 bases separating them. The CDR3 loop spans 14 amino acids. Germline loops: CDR1 LNHNV, CDR2 YYDKDF (reference sequence). The CDR3 reads CATSRDRDNYGYTF. CDR3 DNA: TGTGCCACCAGCAGAGATCGGGATAACTATGGCTACACCTTC.

The chain uses TRBV27 and TRBJ1-1; the D is unclear. CDR1 is MNHEY, CDR2 SMNVEV, per germline (reference sequence). This CDR3 has 13 residues. The V end was cut by 6 bases, the J end by 1 base, with 9 bases between. The CDR3 loop reads CASRPRRNTEAFF. DNA of the CDR3: TGTGCCAGCAGACCCCGGAGGAACACTGAAGCTTTCTTT.

The chain couples TRBV3-1 to TRBJ1-5; D unclear. The CDR3 is made up of 15 amino acids. Germline values: CDR1 LGHDT, CDR2 YNNKEL (reference sequence). Trimming took 0 bases from V and 0 from J, leaving 6 bases between them. The DNA of the CDR3 is TGTGCCAGCAGCCAAGAGGCGGATAGCAATCAGCCCCAGCATTTT. The encoded protein is CASSQEADSNQPQHF.

As DNA, the CDR3 is TGTGCCAGCAGTGGACAGGGGAGGAACACCGGGGAGCTGTTTTTT. Translated, it gives CASSGQGRNTGELFF. The V call is TRBV2, the J call TRBJ2-2; the match to TRBD1 covers 8 bases. The trim removed 4 bases at V and 1 base at J, leaving 2 bases unmatched. The CDR3 covers 15 residues. The germline gives CDR1 SNHLY, CDR2 FYNNEI.

The chain couples TRBV5-4 to TRBJ1-2; a possible D gene is TRBD1 (5 bases). Trimming removed 2 bases at V and 3 bases at J, with 8 bases between. Germline values: CDR1 SGHNT, CDR2 YYREEE (reference sequence). The CDR3 sequence is 13 residues long. The CDR3 coding sequence is TGTGCCAGCAGCTTTAGCAGGGACTATGGCTACACCTTC. Translating gives CASSFSRDYGYTF. Full variable domain (remainder filled in from reference TRBV5-4 and TRBJ1-2): ETGVTQSPTHLIKTRGQQVTLRCSSQSGHNTVSWYQQALGQGPQFIFQYYREEENGRGNFPPRFSGLQFPNYSSELNVNALELDDSALYLCASSFSRDYGYTFGSGTRLTVV.

The CDR3 spells CASSRGLVQETQYF. The CDR3 DNA follows: TGTGCCAGCAGCAGGGGACTGGTCCAAGAGACCCAGTACTTC. J is TRBJ2-5 and V is TRBV6-1; D might be TRBD1 or TRBD2, each matching 6 bases. There are 14 residues in the CDR3. Per germline, CDR1 MNHNS and CDR2 SASEGT. Trimming took off 6 bases at V and 1 base at J, with 12 bases between the two ends.

This clonotype was observed a few times. The chain recombines TRBV6-1 with TRBJ1-1; TRBD1 might be the D (6 bases). The CDR3 spans 14 residues. Trimming took off 11 bases at V and 0 bases at J, with 16 bases between the two ends. In germline, CDR1 is MNHNS, CDR2 SASEGT. The CDR3 region is CAGGQISMNTEAFF. The CDR3 DNA reads TGTGCCGGAGGACAGATTTCCATGAACACTGAAGCTTTCTTT.

V is TRBV28 and J is TRBJ1-2; D not certain. Trimming took off 5 bases at V and 0 bases at J, with 13 bases between the two ends. CDR3 length: 15 amino acids. Germline CDR1 MDHEN, CDR2 SYDVKM. CDR3 loop: CASSLGRAANYGYTF. The CDR3 DNA reads TGTGCCAGCAGTCTAGGGAGGGCAGCTAACTATGGCTACACCTTC.

The table lists this clonotype with a few counts. V and J are TRBV11-2 and TRBJ1-2, with D unclear. Trimming cost V 5 bases and J 4 bases, with 14 bases left between them. The CDR3 spans 14 residues. Germline V gene data show CDR1 as SGHAT and CDR2 as FQNNGV. CDR3 amino acids: CASSPPSPSYGYTF. The CDR3, as DNA: TGTGCCAGCAGCCCCCCTAGTCCGAGCTATGGCTACACCTTC.

The chain couples TRBV24-1 to TRBJ2-3; possible D gene TRBD2, 5 bases. V dropped 9 bases and J dropped 5 bases, with 14 bases sitting between them. The CDR3 is 13 amino acids. The V gene's germline CDR1 is KGHDR and CDR2 SFDVKD. The CDR3 coding sequence is TGTGCCACCGACGTCGAAGGGAGAGATACGCAGTATTTT. This codes for CATDVEGRDTQYF.